This T cell receptor beta chain was found in a study of OX40 agonist ivuxolimab in advanced cancers. The overall study: Enrolled patients in dose escalation had cancers that were hepatocellular carcinoma, melanoma, renal cell or head and neck cancer. Partial responses occurred in Three dose-escalation patients, one with hepatocellular carcinoma and two with cutaneous melanoma. The study, taken as a whole, reports: Relative to CD4+ cells, CD8+ T cells on average had more expanded clones.

TCRdb's table, derived via immunoSEQ multiplex PCR, lists solely in-frame clones and lacks some. The sample contains 85,000 to 95,000 clones, roughly nine tenths of which appear only once. In its sample, this clone was seen once. Its antigen is currently unknown. This TCR was recovered from an adult with an advanced solid tumor such as melanoma, head and neck, liver or kidney cancer. Specimen: CD4+ or CD8+ T cells sorted from blood, collected in a trial of the OX40 agonist ivuxolimab.

The CDR3 DNA is TGTGCCAGCAGACCGGACAGTAATAGCAATCAGCCCCAGCATTTT. This sequence encodes CASRPDSNSNQPQHF. This chain connects TRBV7-2 to TRBJ1-5; possible D gene TRBD1, 6 bases. From germline, CDR1 is SGHTA and CDR2 FQGNSA. Trimming removed 6 bases at V and 0 bases at J, with 12 bases between. The CDR3 extends over 15 amino acids.